This paragraph reports one T cell receptor beta chain. Expressed TCRB transcripts got sequenced, as all isolated RNA was reverse transcribed. The protocol was immunoSEQ multiplex PCR, while the TCRdb copy is restricted to in-frame clones and leaves out a portion. The data contain some 230,000 clones, 9.6% of them singletons. Germline loops: CDR1 SGHKS, CDR2 YYEKEE (reference sequence). V gave up 4 bases and J gave up 5 bases; unmatched junction bases: 10. The CDR3 sequence is 17 residues long. These data originate in a study of beta chain features in type 1 diabetes. The receptor was derived from a woman under 30 in good health. Sequencing was carried out using naive CD4+ T cells from blood. The chain recombines TRBV5-5 with TRBJ2-3; 13 bases match TRBD2. The CDR3 loop is CASSPVAGLAGVDTQYF. CDR3 sequence (DNA): TGTGCCAGCAGCCCCGTGGCCGGACTAGCGGGAGTAGATACGCAGTATTTT. Combining the CDR3 with reference TRBV5-5 and TRBJ2-3 gives the whole variable domain DAGVTQSPTHLIKTRGQQVTLRCSPISGHKSVSWYQQVLGQGPQFIFQYYEKEERGRGNFPDRFSARQFPNYSSELNVNALLLGDSALYLCASSPVAGLAGVDTQYFGPGTRLTVL.